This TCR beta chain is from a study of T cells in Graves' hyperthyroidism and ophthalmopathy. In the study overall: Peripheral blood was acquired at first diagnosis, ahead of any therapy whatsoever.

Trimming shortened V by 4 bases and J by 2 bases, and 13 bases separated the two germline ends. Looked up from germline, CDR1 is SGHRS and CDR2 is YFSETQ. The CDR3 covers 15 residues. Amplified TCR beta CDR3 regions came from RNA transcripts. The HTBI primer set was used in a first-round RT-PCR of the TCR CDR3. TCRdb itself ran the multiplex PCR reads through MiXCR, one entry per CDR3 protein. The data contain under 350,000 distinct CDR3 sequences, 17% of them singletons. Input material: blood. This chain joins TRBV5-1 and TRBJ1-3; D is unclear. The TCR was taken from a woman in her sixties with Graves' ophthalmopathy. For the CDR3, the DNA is TGCGCCAGCAGCCCAAGCCGGGCTGCTGGAAACACCATATATTTT. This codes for CASSPSRAAGNTIYF. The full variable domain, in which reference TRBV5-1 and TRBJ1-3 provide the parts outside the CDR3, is KAGVTQTPRYLIKTRGQQVTLSCSPISGHRSVSWYQQTPGQGLQFLFEYFSETQRNKGNFPGRFSGRQFSNSRSEMNVSTLELGDSALYLCASSPSRAAGNTIYFGEGSWLTVV.